The 13 T cell receptor beta chains in this list originate from one sample, sequenced in a study of T cells in pancreatic ductal adenocarcinoma. The selected patients with pancreatic ductal adenocarcinoma had surgery but no neoadjuvant therapy. The assay was immunoSEQ multiplex PCR, and TCRdb's table has in-frame clones only and misses some. The sample has around 100,000 clones; roughly 96% are singletons. The source material was PBMCs. The receptors here all came from a human donor with pancreatic ductal adenocarcinoma.

This rearrangement joins TRBV10-1 to TRBJ1-1, with unresolved D. Germline V gene data show CDR1 as WNHNN and CDR2 as SYGVQD (reference sequence). Trimming cost V 3 bases and J 2 bases, with 4 bases left between them. This CDR3 comprises 12 residues. The CDR3 is CASSETNTEAFF. The CDR3 bases are TGCGCCAGCAGTGAAACAAACACTGAAGCTTTCTTT.

This chain uses TRBV7-9 with TRBJ2-7, with 8 bases matching TRBD1. The CDR3 is 14 residues long. Per germline, CDR1 SEHNR and CDR2 FQNEAQ (reference sequence). V lost 5 bases, J lost 1 base, and 4 bases stayed unmatched. CDR3 loop: CASSAYRGSYEQYF. DNA for the CDR3: TGTGCCAGCAGCGCGTACAGGGGGTCCTACGAGCAGTACTTC.

The CDR3 DNA reads TGTGCCAGCAGCTTAGAGGGGTCTGGGTACGAGCAGTACTTC. It yields the protein CASSLEGSGYEQYF. The gene calls are TRBV7-9 and TRBJ2-7; tentatively, D is TRBD1 (5 bases). Germline CDR1 SEHNR, CDR2 FQNEAQ (reference sequence). The CDR3 is 14 residues long. The V end was cut by 1 base, the J end by 4 bases, with 11 bases between. Looking up the rest from reference TRBV7-9 and TRBJ2-7 gives the full variable domain: DTGVSQNPRHKITKRGQNVTFRCDPISEHNRLYWYRQTLGQGPEFLTYFQNEAQLEKSRLLSDRFSAERPKGSFSTLEIQRTEQGDSAMYLCASSLEGSGYEQYFGPGTRLTVT.

The chain is built from TRBV11-3 and TRBJ2-7; 12 bases fit TRBD2. CDR3 size: 20 residues. Trimming cost V 1 base and J 4 bases; bases outside gene matches: 17. Germline V lookup: CDR1 SGHNT, CDR2 YENEEA. The CDR3 DNA follows: TGTGCCAGCAGCTTAGGGCCCCCGGGTCCTCTAGCGGGAGGGCCGTACGAGCAGTACTTC. This gives the protein CASSLGPPGPLAGGPYEQYF.

This chain joins TRBV28 and TRBJ1-2, with 12 bases identical to TRBD1. This CDR3 region has 15 residues. Germline CDR1 MDHEN, CDR2 SYDVKM. V was clipped by 4 bases and J by 10 bases; unmatched bases: 10. The CDR3 is CASSSPGQGASIYTF. The CDR3 DNA sequence: TGTGCCAGCAGTTCGCCGGGACAGGGGGCAAGTATCTACACCTTC.

J is TRBJ2-5 and V is TRBV18; TRBD2 matches at 7 bases. Germline assignment: CDR1 KGHSH and CDR2 LQKENI. V shed 4 bases, J shed 5 bases, and the junction held 10 bases outside the gene matches. The CDR3 is 15 residues long. CDR3 sequence reads: CASSLNFAGEETQYF. CDR3 bases: TGTGCCAGCTCACTTAATTTCGCGGGAGAGGAGACCCAGTACTTC.

The chain carries TRBV5-1 and TRBJ2-5; 7 bases map to TRBD1. CDR1 SGHRS and CDR2 YFSETQ come from the germline V gene. The CDR3 extends over 12 amino acids. With 7 bases clipped from V and 5 bases from J, the junction kept 5 bases outside the gene matches. CDR3 amino acids: CASSTGRETQYF. In DNA form, the CDR3 reads TGCGCCAGCTCGACAGGGCGGGAGACCCAGTACTTC.

The CDR3 is CASSLVYSNQPQHF. The CDR3 nucleotides are TGTGCCAGCAGTTTGGTCTATAGCAATCAGCCCCAGCATTTT. The V and J genes are TRBV7-8 and TRBJ1-5; D ambiguous. CDR1 and CDR2 from the germline V gene are SGHVS and FQNEAQ. This CDR3 has 14 residues. The V gene lost 6 bases and the J gene lost 0 bases, with 9 bases spanning the gap.

The CDR3, as DNA: TGTGCCGCCTCAGGGGTGGGCCAGCCCCAGCATTTT. Translation gives CAASGVGQPQHF. V is TRBV30 and J is TRBJ1-5, with a tentative D call TRBD1 (6 bases). The germline V and J ends were trimmed by 8 bases and 7 bases, with 15 bases remaining between them. The CDR3 has 12 residues. CDR1 GTSNPN and CDR2 SVGIG come from the germline V gene (reference sequence).

The CDR3 DNA follows: TGTGCCAGCAGTCGGGCCGGGACAGGGAGCTACGAGCAGTACTTC. It is translated as CASSRAGTGSYEQYF. The V gene is TRBV6-1, the J gene TRBJ2-7; the match to TRBD1 covers 9 bases. With V trimmed by 5 bases and J by 3 bases, 8 bases remained unmatched. The CDR3 runs 15 residues. Germline lookup yields CDR1 MNHNS and CDR2 SASEGT.

CDR3 in DNA: TGTGCCAGCAGTAAAACTAGCGGGAGGGTTAAGAGGGATGAGCAGTTCTTC. This translates into CASSKTSGRVKRDEQFF. This chain uses TRBV6-7 with TRBJ2-1, with 13 bases identical to TRBD2. TRBV6-7 is placed among ORFs of uncertain function. V was pared by 5 bases and J by 8 bases, with 12 bases of the junction left unmatched. This CDR3 region has 17 residues.

This sequence joins TRBV11-2 and TRBJ2-7; possibly TRBD1 for D (5 bases). Germline V gene data show CDR1 as SGHAT and CDR2 as FQNNGV. V lost 5 bases to trimming and J lost 5 bases, with 10 bases between them. The CDR3 consists of 12 residues. This CDR3 is CASSPQGHEQYF. The CDR3, as DNA: TGTGCCAGCAGCCCTCAGGGCCACGAGCAGTACTTC.

The chain couples TRBV6-5 to TRBJ2-1; D is possibly TRBD2 (7 bases). This CDR3 contains 14 residues. Germline assignment: CDR1 MNHEY and CDR2 SVGAGI. Deletions cut 5 bases from V and 6 bases from J, with 14 bases between. CDR3 amino acids: CASSLGGPINEQFF. DNA of the CDR3: TGTGCCAGCAGTCTCGGGGGGCCCATCAATGAGCAGTTCTTC.